The 4 T cell receptor beta chains presented below share a single source sample, sequenced in a study of identical twins. Each CDR3 protein gets one entry after TCRdb re-called the 5' RACE reads with MiXCR. The data show roughly 250,000 distinct CDR3 sequences, over 12% seen once. Material for sequencing was memory (CD45RO+) T cells sorted from blood. The receptor source for this set is a woman in her late teens or twenties in good health.

The chain employs TRBV10-2 and TRBJ1-1; unclear D gene. Trimming cost V 4 bases and J 5 bases, with 17 bases left between them. The CDR3 sequence is 15 residues long. Looked up from germline, CDR1 is WSHSY and CDR2 is SAAADI. The CDR3 protein is CASSVGERDRTEAFF. DNA of the CDR3: TGCGCCAGCAGTGTCGGGGAGCGGGATAGAACTGAAGCTTTCTTT.

The J gene is TRBJ1-4, the V gene TRBV13, with D uncertain. Between the trimmed V and J ends, which lost 0 bases and 2 bases, there was a span of 7 bases. CDR1 PRHDT and CDR2 FYEKMQ come from the germline V gene (reference sequence). The CDR3 runs 15 residues. CDR3 loop: CASSLGTETNEKLFF. CDR3 coding DNA: TGTGCCAGCAGCTTAGGGACGGAGACTAATGAAAAACTGTTTTTT. The whole variable domain, remainder taken from reference TRBV13 and TRBJ1-4, is AAGVIQSPRHLIKEKRETATLKCYPIPRHDTVYWYQQGPGQDPQFLISFYEKMQSDKGSIPDRFSAQQFSDYHSELNMSSLELGDSALYFCASSLGTETNEKLFFGSGTQLSVL.

The chain combines TRBV7-9 with TRBJ2-2, with 8 bases fitting TRBD1. CDR3 length: 15 residues. With 3 bases clipped from V and 4 bases from J, the junction kept 4 bases outside the gene matches. Germline CDR1 reads SEHNR; CDR2 reads FQNEAQ (reference sequence). The CDR3: CASSFRTGITGELFF. The CDR3 DNA reads TGTGCCAGCAGCTTCCGGACAGGGATCACCGGGGAGCTGTTTTTT.

The gene calls are TRBV20-1 and TRBJ2-3; 8 bases line up with TRBD2. This CDR3 has 14 residues. After removal of 6 bases from V and 4 bases from J, the junction contained 9 bases not matched to a gene. CDR1 DFQATT and CDR2 SNEGSKA come from the germline V gene (reference sequence). The CDR3 nucleotides read TGCAGTGCAATTGACGGGGGGGGGGCAGATACGCAGTATTTT. Its protein is CSAIDGGGADTQYF.